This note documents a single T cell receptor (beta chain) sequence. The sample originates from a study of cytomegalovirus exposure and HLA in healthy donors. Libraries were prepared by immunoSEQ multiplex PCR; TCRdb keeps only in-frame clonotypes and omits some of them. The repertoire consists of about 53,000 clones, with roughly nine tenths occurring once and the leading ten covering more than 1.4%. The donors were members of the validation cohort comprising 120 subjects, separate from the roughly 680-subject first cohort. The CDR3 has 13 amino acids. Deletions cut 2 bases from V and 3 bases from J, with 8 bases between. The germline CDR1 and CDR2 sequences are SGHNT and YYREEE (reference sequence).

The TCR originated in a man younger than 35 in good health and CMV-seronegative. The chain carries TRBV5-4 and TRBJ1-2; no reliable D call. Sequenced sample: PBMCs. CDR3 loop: CASSFPGDYGYTF. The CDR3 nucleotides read TGTGCCAGCAGCTTCCCGGGAGACTATGGCTACACCTTC.